The TCR beta chain under discussion was sequenced for a study of CD8+CD57+ T cells in acquired aplastic anemia. General study findings and limits: Patients and controls turned out to have twenty-nine CD8+ CDR3 sequences in common.

Those patients picked for sequencing had displayed CD8+CD57+ cell expansion on flow cytometry. The CDR3 has 12 amino acids. Trimming cost V 1 base and J 12 bases, with 12 bases left between them. Germline assignment: CDR1 SGHDN and CDR2 FVKESK. This clonotype was counted only a few times. Its cognate antigen is unknown. Genomic DNA, serving as template, underwent TCR beta VDJ and CDR3 profiling. One entry per CDR3 protein, called by TCRdb with MiXCR from the reads. The table records around 430,000 distinct CDR3 sequences, about a third of them present only once. The chain couples TRBV14 to TRBJ1-1; possible D gene TRBD1, 5 bases. The specimen sequenced was sorted CD4+, CD8+, or CD8+CD57+ T cells (not recorded which) from PBMCs. This receptor was identified in a human donor with aplastic anemia. The CDR3 nucleotides are TGTGCCAGCAGCCAAGCAGCCAGGGAAACTTTCTTT. Protein: CASSQAARETFF.